Sequencing of this T cell receptor (beta chain) was carried out in a study of long-term antiretroviral therapy in people with HIV. Turning to the study itself: The earliest samples came about a decade before the 2015 immediate-ART recommendation.

This clone was detected only once. Its cognate antigen is unknown. Regarding the study as a whole: Comparison with controls showed narrower CDR3 length ranges in HIV repertoires. Clonotypes expanded prior to ART showed repertoire dominance at all sampled time points.

V dropped 0 bases and J dropped 9; count of bases not matched to a gene: 11. CDR3 size: 16 residues. The germline CDR1 and CDR2 sequences are GTSNPN and SVGIG (reference sequence). They ran version v3.0 of the immunoSEQ assay at survey level. Sequencing had a target that covered 40,000-50,000 T-cell genomes per sample. Sequenced by immunoSEQ multiplex PCR; TCRdb stores in-frame clones only, minus some. The sample shows 35,000 to 40,000 clones, over 90% of them seen only once. This chain connects TRBV30 to TRBJ1-6; 7 bases align to TRBD1. The sequencing used unsorted PBMCs, collected 4.1 years after starting antiretroviral therapy. The origin of this receptor is a woman between 50 and 59 years old with HIV. Here the CDR3 reads CAWSVAEPGGSSPLHF. The CDR3 region has the DNA TGTGCCTGGAGTGTAGCGGAGCCAGGGGGTAGTTCACCCCTCCACTTT.